This T cell receptor beta chain was found in a study of T cell repertoires in cytomegalovirus infection. The overall study: Matching HLA type and CMV infection were both indicated by public TCR beta signatures.

The germline V gene has CDR1 SGHTA and CDR2 FQGNSA. J was trimmed by 0 bases and V by 5 bases; bases with no gene match: 3. This CDR3 contains 15 residues. TCRdb reanalysed the reads using MiXCR and keeps one entry per CDR3 protein. The sample has 150,000 to 190,000 distinct CDR3 sequences, 23% seen once; the top ten hold approximately 11%. This clonotype was observed at least ten times. Antigen unknown. Points from the study as a whole: Accumulated public TCR beta family frequency recognized individuals carrying CMV together with the relevant HLA. CMV-specific HLA-C-restricted TCR beta clonotypes dominated the ex vivo response.

This clonotype was sampled from a human donor in good health (CMV status not recorded). Some clones in this sample may be carry-over from other donors' samples. The material sequenced was PBMCs. V usage is TRBV7-2 and J usage is TRBJ2-7; 11 positions match TRBD2. The chain's CDR3 is CASSKTSGGSYEQYF. The CDR3 bases are TGTGCCAGCAGCAAAACTAGCGGGGGCTCCTACGAGCAGTACTTC.